The 30 T cell receptor beta chains listed next were all sequenced from one sample in a study of cytomegalovirus exposure and HLA in healthy donors. The study ran its PCR with 60 Vbeta and 13 Jbeta primers. Profiled with immunoSEQ multiplex PCR; TCRdb holds only in-frame clones, not every one. The sample holds around 190,000 clones, 65% to 80% seen once. Material for sequencing was PBMCs. All receptors derive from a man aged 25 to 45 in good health and CMV-seropositive.

In this sample, this clone turned up a few times. The genes are TRBV28 and TRBJ2-3; a weak D match, TRBD1 (6 bases). The CDR3 has 12 residues. The germline CDR1 and CDR2 sequences are MDHEN and SYDVKM. Trimming stripped 6 bases from V and 9 bases from J, with 13 bases between. In nucleotides, the CDR3 is TGTGCCAGCAGAACACAGGGCAGGACGCAGTATTTT. Its protein is CASRTQGRTQYF. The variable domain in full, completed from reference TRBV28 and TRBJ2-3, reads DVKVTQSSRYLVKRTGEKVFLECVQDMDHENMFWYRQDPGLGLRLIYFSYDVKMKEKGDIPEGYSVSREKKERFSLILESASTNQTSMYLCASRTQGRTQYFGPGTRLTVL.

The chain couples TRBV30 to TRBJ2-7; 10 bases are a match to TRBD2. Germline lookup yields CDR1 GTSNPN and CDR2 SVGIG (reference sequence). After removal of 5 bases from V and 4 bases from J, the junction contained 2 bases not matched to a gene. CDR3 length equals 12 residues. The DNA for the CDR3 is TGTGCCTGGGCTAGCGGGGGATACGAGCAGTACTTC. It encodes CAWASGGYEQYF.

The rearrangement joins TRBV7-3 to TRBJ2-3, with 7 bases fitting TRBD2. The CDR3 totals 15 residues. With 0 bases clipped from V and 2 bases from J, the junction kept 2 bases outside the gene matches. Germline-derived CDR1 and CDR2 are SGHTA and FQGTGA. CDR3 sequence reads: CASSLTGGTTDTQYF. CDR3 nucleotides: TGTGCCAGCAGCTTAACCGGGGGGACCACAGATACGCAGTATTTT.

CDR3 in amino acids: CASSLYSERSSYNEQFF. The CDR3 DNA is TGTGCCAGCAGTTTATACTCAGAGCGGAGCTCCTACAATGAGCAGTTCTTC. This chain joins TRBV28 and TRBJ2-1, with D tentatively TRBD2 (5 bases). The CDR3 runs to 17 residues. V was clipped by 1 base and J by 0 bases, with 13 bases between them. The germline CDR1 and CDR2 sequences are MDHEN and SYDVKM.

The V call is TRBV6-6, the J call TRBJ1-1; TRBD1 aligns across 12 bases. V was pared by 4 bases and J by 4 bases, with 7 bases of the junction left unmatched. This CDR3 has 16 residues. Germline loops: CDR1 MNHNY, CDR2 SVGAGI (reference sequence). The CDR3 sequence: CASSSRDRGRGTEAFF. In nucleotides, the CDR3 is TGTGCCAGCAGTTCCCGGGACAGGGGGCGCGGCACTGAAGCTTTCTTT.

This chain joins TRBV18 and TRBJ2-3; 14 bases match TRBD2. Looked up from germline, CDR1 is KGHSH and CDR2 is LQKENI. The CDR3 is 19 amino acids. V trimming: 0 bases; J trimming: 0 bases; junction bases outside the gene matches: 5. Here the CDR3 reads CASSPPGLAGAVSTDTQYF. In DNA form, the CDR3 reads TGTGCCAGCTCACCACCGGGACTAGCGGGGGCCGTTAGCACAGATACGCAGTATTTT.

This clone was observed once. The rearrangement joins TRBV6-4 to TRBJ2-1, with TRBD1 matching 8 bases. This CDR3 is built from 16 residues. The J segment lost 8 bases and the V segment lost 3 bases, leaving 12 bases of the junction unmatched. Germline-derived CDR1 and CDR2 are MRHNA and SNTAGT. CDR3 amino acids: CASSEFRTGLGDEQFF. The CDR3 nucleotides are TGTGCCAGCAGTGAATTTCGGACAGGGCTTGGGGATGAGCAGTTCTTC.

Here the CDR3 DNA reads TGTGCCAGCAGTGAACCGGGACTAGCTTTGGGCTCTGGGGGCTACGAGCAGTACTTC. It yields the protein CASSEPGLALGSGGYEQYF. The chain couples TRBV28 to TRBJ2-7, with 9 bases fitting TRBD2. The CDR3 consists of 19 residues. The ends lost 5 bases at V and 3 bases at J; junction bases unmatched: 20. Germline-derived CDR1 and CDR2 are MDHEN and SYDVKM.

The chain has TRBV18 and TRBJ1-5; no firm D call. Germline V lookup: CDR1 KGHSH, CDR2 LQKENI. The CDR3 is 14 residues long. The V end lost 4 bases, the J end lost 7 bases, and 14 bases lay between the germline ends. The CDR3 DNA sequence: TGTGCCAGCTCACGACAAACCCGTGGGCAGCCCCAGCATTTT. Protein product: CASSRQTRGQPQHF.

The V and J genes are TRBV5-1 and TRBJ2-3; 7 positions match TRBD2. CDR1 is SGHRS and CDR2 is YFSETQ in the germline V gene. Trimming took 4 bases from V and 1 from J; bases not matched to a gene: 0. This CDR3 spans 13 amino acids. DNA of the CDR3: TGCGCCAGCAGCCGGGGGGGCACAGATACGCAGTATTTT. Translation gives CASSRGGTDTQYF.

This chain connects TRBV19 to TRBJ2-7, with TRBD2 matching over 10 bases. This CDR3 region has 17 residues. The germline V gene has CDR1 LNHDA and CDR2 SQIVND (reference sequence). V shed 2 bases and J 4 bases; nucleotides not matched to a gene: 11. In nucleotides, the CDR3 is TGTGCCAGTAGTATAAGATTCGGGTCTAGCGGGAGTTACGAGCAGTACTTC. Amino acids: CASSIRFGSSGSYEQYF.

This sequence joins TRBV4-3 and TRBJ2-2; a possible D gene is TRBD2 (6 bases). Between the trimmed V and J ends, which lost 3 bases and 0 bases, there was a span of 8 bases. The CDR3 length is 15 residues. Germline V gene sequence: CDR1 LGHNA, CDR2 YSLEER. The CDR3 is CASSQSGPNTGELFF. CDR3 bases: TGCGCCAGCAGCCAGAGCGGGCCGAACACCGGGGAGCTGTTTTTT.

V usage is TRBV7-8 and J usage is TRBJ2-7; 10 bases agree with TRBD1. This CDR3 contains 14 residues. The germline gives CDR1 SGHVS, CDR2 FQNEAQ. After removal of 8 bases from V and 3 bases from J, the junction contained 7 bases not matched to a gene. CDR3 sequence (DNA): TGTGCCAGCTTAGAGGGGACAGGGGTCTACGAGCAGTACTTC. Translated: CASLEGTGVYEQYF.

This clone was seen just once. This chain joins TRBV25-1 and TRBJ2-5; the D is unclear. The V end lost 5 bases, the J end lost 0 bases, and 4 bases lay between the germline ends. The CDR3 has 12 amino acids. Per germline, CDR1 MGHDK and CDR2 SYGVNS. The CDR3 loop reads CASSPYQETQYF. The CDR3, as DNA: TGTGCCAGCAGTCCGTACCAAGAGACCCAGTACTTC.

J is TRBJ1-1 and V is TRBV28; possibly TRBD1 for D (6 bases). V lost 7 bases and J lost 0, with 9 bases in between. Germline V lookup: CDR1 MDHEN, CDR2 SYDVKM. This CDR3 has 13 residues. The CDR3 region is CASKDRLNTEAFF. The DNA of the CDR3 is TGTGCCAGCAAAGACAGGTTGAACACTGAAGCTTTCTTT.

This chain joins TRBV30 and TRBJ2-7, with a weak D call TRBD2 (5 bases). Germline loops: CDR1 GTSNPN, CDR2 SVGIG (reference sequence). CDR3 length: 14 residues. The ends were cut back, 2 bases at V and 6 bases at J, with 17 bases in the middle. The CDR3 sequence is CAWSPGFSLVEQYF. The CDR3 coding sequence is TGTGCCTGGAGTCCGGGATTCTCCCTTGTCGAGCAGTACTTC.

This clone was observed a handful of times. This chain joins TRBV6-5 and TRBJ1-1, with 7 bases matching TRBD1. This CDR3 is built from 15 residues. Germline V gives CDR1 MNHEY, CDR2 SVGAGI. With 5 bases clipped from V and 10 bases from J, the junction kept 16 bases outside the gene matches. The CDR3 is CASSNYRRAGGRAFF. CDR3 in DNA: TGTGCCAGCAGTAACTACCGAAGGGCAGGGGGTCGAGCTTTCTTT.

V usage is TRBV7-2 and J usage is TRBJ2-5, with a tentative D call TRBD2 (7 bases). Germline CDR1 reads SGHTA; CDR2 reads FQGNSA. V lost 5 bases to trimming and J lost 5 bases, with 18 bases between them. This CDR3 comprises 15 residues. The CDR3 loop is CASSPMGGAEETQYF. The CDR3 nucleotides read TGTGCCAGCAGCCCTATGGGGGGGGCCGAGGAGACCCAGTACTTC. Together with reference TRBV7-2 and TRBJ2-5, the CDR3 gives the full variable domain: GAGVSQSPSNKVTEKGKDVELRCDPISGHTALYWYRQSLGQGLEFLIYFQGNSAPDKSGLPSDRFSAERTGGSVSTLTIQRTQQEDSAVYLCASSPMGGAEETQYFGPGTRLLVL.

This clone was seen a handful of times. V usage is TRBV10-3 and J usage is TRBJ2-1; 8 bases match TRBD2. V shed 5 bases, J shed 0 bases, and the junction held 3 bases outside the gene matches. Germline CDR1 reads ENHRY; CDR2 reads SYGVKD. The CDR3 covers 15 residues. CDR3 nucleotide sequence: TGTGCCATCAGTACGAGCGGGGGCTCCTACAATGAGCAGTTCTTC. Encoded protein: CAISTSGGSYNEQFF.

The chain has TRBV29-1 and TRBJ2-2, with TRBD1 matching 7 bases. This CDR3 is built from 13 residues. Germline V lookup: CDR1 SQVTM, CDR2 ANQGSEA. V lost 4 bases, J lost 4 bases, and 3 bases stayed unmatched. The CDR3 here is CSVGDRATGELFF. The CDR3 DNA is TGCAGCGTTGGTGACAGGGCCACCGGGGAGCTGTTTTTT.

The chain recombines TRBV10-3 with TRBJ2-3; 8 bases map to TRBD1. CDR1 and CDR2 (germline): ENHRY, SYGVKD. The CDR3 loop spans 12 amino acids. After removal of 11 bases from V and 5 bases from J, the junction contained 6 bases not matched to a gene. CDR3 nucleotide sequence: TGTGCCGCAAACAGGGGGGAAGATACGCAGTATTTT. Encoded protein: CAANRGEDTQYF.

V is TRBV11-1 and J is TRBJ2-6, with D maybe TRBD1 (5 bases). CDR1 SGHAT and CDR2 FQDESV come from the germline V gene (reference sequence). The CDR3 runs 17 residues. V dropped 0 bases and J dropped 2 bases, with 11 bases sitting between them. The chain's CDR3 is CASSLAWGTTGANVLTF. In DNA, the CDR3 is TGTGCCAGCAGCTTAGCGTGGGGCACAACTGGGGCCAACGTCCTGACTTTC.

The chain recombines TRBV4-3 with TRBJ2-1, with 7 bases matching TRBD2. CDR3 length: 14 amino acids. V was clipped by 7 bases and J by 8 bases; unmatched bases: 11. CDR1 is LGHNA, CDR2 YSLEER, per germline. CDR3: CASTPTSWSDEQFF. Written as DNA, the CDR3 is TGCGCCAGCACCCCGACTAGCTGGAGCGATGAGCAGTTCTTC.

The V and J genes are TRBV7-3 and TRBJ2-3; TRBD2 agrees at 10 bases. The V gene end was trimmed by 5 bases and the J gene end by 7 bases; junction bases not matched to a gene: 9. The CDR3 runs 15 residues. Germline V gene sequence: CDR1 SGHTA, CDR2 FQGTGA. CDR3: CASSLLAGVWNTQYF. The CDR3 DNA sequence: TGTGCCAGCAGCCTCCTAGCGGGAGTATGGAATACGCAGTATTTT.

The chain links TRBV6-6 to TRBJ2-1; TRBD1 might be the D (7 bases). This CDR3 contains 16 residues. Trimming left V 2 bases short and J 10 bases short, with 21 bases between. CDR1 is MNHNY and CDR2 is SVGAGI in the germline V gene (reference sequence). CDR3 sequence reads: CASSYGQGGRKPEQFF. As DNA, the CDR3 is TGTGCCAGCAGTTACGGTCAGGGGGGTAGAAAACCGGAGCAGTTCTTC.

The chain recombines TRBV29-1 with TRBJ2-3; D is possibly TRBD2 (8 bases). This CDR3 has 15 residues. V was shortened by 5 bases and J by 1 base, with 16 bases between the two germline ends. From germline, CDR1 is SQVTM and CDR2 ANQGSEA. The CDR3 DNA follows: TGCAGCGTTCTCGTCGGGAGGGGGCGCACAGATACGCAGTATTTT. This codes for CSVLVGRGRTDTQYF.

This clone was observed a handful of times. The rearrangement links TRBV6-5 to TRBJ2-3, with TRBD1 matching over 9 bases. Germline V gene lookup returns CDR1 MNHEY and CDR2 SVGAGI. J was trimmed by 3 bases and V by 8 bases; bases with no gene match: 9. This CDR3 contains 15 residues. In DNA form, the CDR3 reads TGTGCCAGCTCTAGACGGACAGGGGTGACAGATACGCAGTATTTT. It specifies CASSRRTGVTDTQYF.

In its sample, this clone was seen once. The chain is built from TRBV5-3 and TRBJ2-3; TRBD1 matches 8 bases. TRBV5-3 has ORF status, its function being uncertain. V shed 2 bases and J 8 bases; nucleotides not matched to a gene: 19. CDR3 length: 18 residues. The CDR3 DNA follows: TGTGCCAGAAGCTTACGCCAGAAAGGGACAGGTTGGCAGGGTACGCAGTATTTT. Translation gives CARSLRQKGTGWQGTQYF.

The V call is TRBV19, the J call TRBJ2-3; the D gene is possibly TRBD1 (5 bases). The CDR3 is made up of 13 amino acids. In germline, CDR1 is LNHDA, CDR2 SQIVND (reference sequence). V lost 4 bases and J lost 4, with 9 bases in between. CDR3: CASSTSGSDTQYF. For the CDR3, the DNA is TGTGCCAGTAGTACATCAGGGTCAGATACGCAGTATTTT.

The genes are TRBV29-1 and TRBJ2-5; TRBD1 matches 8 bases. The J call may be faulty, since TRBJ2-7 better matches the DNA end. This CDR3 region has 14 residues. Germline assignment: CDR1 SQVTM and CDR2 ANQGSEA. The CDR3 reads CSVDPGTGGNEQYF. CDR3 coding DNA: TGCAGCGTTGACCCAGGGACAGGAGGCAACGAGCAGTACTTC.